This TCR beta chain was obtained from a study of molecular identifiers for immune sequencing clone quantification. Germline V gene sequence: CDR1 LNHDA, CDR2 SQIVND (reference sequence). V lost 4 bases, J lost 5 bases, and 12 bases lay in between. The CDR3 length is 13 residues. Libraries of naive CD8 T cells were made from roughly 20,000 to 1,000,000 sorted cells. They used 10%, 30% or 50% RNA. The sample holds a few counts of this clonotype. Preparation of the bulk TCR libraries relied on previously described methods and listed TCR primers. TCRdb analysed the PCR reads with MiXCR anew, one entry per CDR3 protein. The data contain approximately 500,000 distinct CDR3 sequences, approximately 25% of them singletons.

The receptor comes from a human donor in good health. Some libraries in this study had Jurkat cell RNA spiked in. The sequenced material came from naive CD8+ T cells from blood, with Jurkat cell RNA spiked in. The sample's subset: FACS-sorted CD8+CD4-CCR7+CD45RA+ naive T cells. This rearrangement joins TRBV19 to TRBJ2-7, with D tentatively TRBD1 (6 bases). This chain's CDR3 is CASSTLGGHEQYF. Here the CDR3 DNA reads TGTGCCAGTAGTACCCTTGGGGGCCACGAGCAGTACTTC.